The 13 T cell receptor beta chains below were found in one sample sequenced in a study of memory CD4+ T cells and cytomegalovirus serostatus. The sort gate was single viable CD3+CD4+CD8-CD45RO+ cells for memory CD4+ T cells. Clones were read by immunoSEQ multiplex PCR, and TCRdb kept only the in-frame ones, dropping some. The sample yields 56,000 or so clones, more than 75% seen once. The sample consisted of memory CD4+ T cells from blood. These TCRs come from an adult in good health and CMV-seronegative.

The genes are TRBV7-8 and TRBJ2-5; no firm D call. CDR3 length: 13 residues. Looked up from germline, CDR1 is SGHVS and CDR2 is FQNEAQ. Trimming stripped 7 bases from V and 7 bases from J, with 16 bases between. CDR3 DNA: TGTGCCAGCAACCTCGACCGGTCGGCGACCCAGTACTTC. Protein: CASNLDRSATQYF. The whole variable domain, filled in from reference TRBV7-8 and TRBJ2-5, reads GAGVSQSPRYKVAKRGQDVALRCDPISGHVSLFWYQQALGQGPEFLTYFQNEAQLDKSGLPSDRFFAERPEGSVSTLKIQRTQQEDSAVYLCASNLDRSATQYFGPGTRLLVL.

V and J are TRBV7-3 and TRBJ2-1; D might be TRBD2 (5 bases). Germline V gene lookup returns CDR1 SGHTA and CDR2 FQGTGA. The CDR3 runs to 13 residues. The V gene lost 4 bases and the J gene lost 5 bases, with 9 bases spanning the gap. Written as DNA, the CDR3 is TGTGCCAGCAGCTCGGGAATCAACAATGAGCAGTTCTTC. This gives the protein CASSSGINNEQFF. Complete variable domain (other parts from reference TRBV7-3 and TRBJ2-1): GAGVSQTPSNKVTEKGKYVELRCDPISGHTALYWYRQSLGQGPEFLIYFQGTGAADDSGLPNDRFFAVRPEGSVSTLKIQRTERGDSAVYLCASSSGINNEQFFGPGTRLTVL.

The chain has TRBV5-4 and TRBJ2-5; D is perhaps TRBD2 (7 bases). V dropped 6 bases and J dropped 5 bases, with 20 bases sitting between them. CDR1 is SGHNT and CDR2 is YYREEE in the germline V gene (reference sequence). The CDR3 is made up of 15 amino acids. CDR3 nucleotide sequence: TGTGCCAGCACCGTGGGGGGCGGGGGAAGTGAGACCCAGTACTTC. It codes for CASTVGGGGSETQYF.

The chain uses TRBV15 and TRBJ2-2; maybe TRBD2 (6 bases). Germline V gene data show CDR1 as LNHNV and CDR2 as YYDKDF (reference sequence). V shed 3 bases and J shed 4 bases, with 6 bases lying between them. The CDR3 extends over 13 amino acids. The CDR3 nucleotides read TGTGCCACCAGCAGCGGGGGCACCGGGGAGCTGTTTTTT. Protein product: CATSSGGTGELFF.

The chain is built from TRBV2 and TRBJ1-1, with D maybe TRBD1 (5 bases). The V gene lost 1 base and the J gene lost 4 bases, with 13 bases spanning the gap. The CDR3 has 15 residues. CDR1 is SNHLY and CDR2 is FYNNEI in the germline V gene. The CDR3 sequence is CASSEESPGGTEAFF. CDR3 coding DNA: TGTGCCAGCAGTGAAGAGTCGCCCGGGGGCACTGAAGCTTTCTTT.

The genes are TRBV19 and TRBJ2-7; D is unresolved. Trimming left V 3 bases short and J 0 bases short, with 6 bases between. This CDR3 contains 13 residues. CDR1 is LNHDA, CDR2 SQIVND, per germline (reference sequence). DNA of the CDR3: TGTGCCAGTAGTATTAGGCACTCCTACGAGCAGTACTTC. As protein: CASSIRHSYEQYF.

The chain uses TRBV28 and TRBJ2-2, with TRBD2 identical over 9 bases. The V gene's germline CDR1 is MDHEN and CDR2 SYDVKM. This CDR3 contains 17 residues. V shed 6 bases, J shed 1 base, and the junction held 9 bases outside the gene matches. The CDR3 protein is CASRHPGLAGNTGELFF. The CDR3 DNA reads TGTGCCAGCAGGCACCCGGGACTAGCAGGGAACACCGGGGAGCTGTTTTTT.

V usage is TRBV7-2 and J usage is TRBJ2-4; D gene ambiguous. Germline CDR1 reads SGHTA; CDR2 reads FQGNSA. The V and J ends lost 2 bases and 6 bases respectively, with 8 bases between them. This CDR3 spans 13 amino acids. As DNA, the CDR3 is TGTGCCAGCAGCTTAATGCCCCCAAACATTCAGTACTTC. Translated, it gives CASSLMPPNIQYF. The full variable domain, its missing parts supplied by reference TRBV7-2 and TRBJ2-4, is GAGVSQSPSNKVTEKGKDVELRCDPISGHTALYWYRQSLGQGLEFLIYFQGNSAPDKSGLPSDRFSAERTGGSVSTLTIQRTQQEDSAVYLCASSLMPPNIQYFGAGTRLSVL.

CDR3 in DNA: TGTGCCACCAGCAGAGGGGGAGGGATGAGGAGCAATCAGCCCCAGCATTTT. Translation gives CATSRGGGMRSNQPQHF. J is TRBJ1-5 and V is TRBV15; D is unresolved. This CDR3 is 17 amino acids long. V was pared by 1 base and J by 1 base, with 14 bases between. Germline V gene sequence: CDR1 LNHNV, CDR2 YYDKDF (reference sequence).

The V call is TRBV4-2, the J call TRBJ2-3; possibly TRBD1 for D (6 bases). Trimming left V 1 base short and J 2 bases short, with 10 bases between. The germline gives CDR1 LGHNA, CDR2 YNFKEQ. The CDR3 spans 15 residues. DNA for the CDR3: TGTGCCAGCAGCCAAGCGGGACAAACCACAGATACGCAGTATTTT. Amino acids: CASSQAGQTTDTQYF.

The V and J genes are TRBV19 and TRBJ2-7; a possible D gene is TRBD1 (5 bases). V was trimmed by 9 bases and J by 6 bases, leaving 15 bases between them. The CDR3 is made up of 12 amino acids. In germline, CDR1 is LNHDA, CDR2 SQIVND (reference sequence). CDR3 loop: CASHTGSGEQYF. The DNA for the CDR3 is TGTGCCAGCCATACAGGATCTGGCGAGCAGTACTTC. The full variable domain, completed using reference TRBV19 and TRBJ2-7, is DGGITQSPKYLFRKEGQNVTLSCEQNLNHDAMYWYRQDPGQGLRLIYYSQIVNDFQKGDIAEGYSVSREKKESFPLTVTSAQKNPTAFYLCASHTGSGEQYFGPGTRLTVT.

V is TRBV5-1 and J is TRBJ1-1, with TRBD1 identical over 10 bases. The V gene's germline CDR1 is SGHRS and CDR2 YFSETQ. Trimming cost V 0 bases and J 3 bases; bases outside gene matches: 2. The CDR3 is 15 amino acids. CDR3 nucleotide sequence: TGCGCCAGCAGCTTGGACGGGACAGGGGACACTGAAGCTTTCTTT. It encodes CASSLDGTGDTEAFF.

This clone was counted a few times. The chain carries TRBV7-2 and TRBJ1-1; D is unresolved. With 3 bases removed from V and 7 bases from J, the gap between germline ends came to 18 bases. The CDR3 has 15 amino acids. Germline V gene data show CDR1 as SGHTA and CDR2 as FQGNSA. In nucleotides, the CDR3 is TGTGCCAGCAGCTTCCAGGCCGACACTACTAATGAAGCTTTCTTT. Its translation is CASSFQADTTNEAFF.